The 14 T cell receptor beta chains given below trace back to one sample, sequenced in a study of siplizumab effects on memory and regulatory T cells. Using immunoSEQ multiplex PCR, the repertoire was profiled, and TCRdb retains in-frame clones only, with some absent. Of over 55,000 clones in the sample, around four fifths were seen once. Sequencing input: memory CD4+ T cells sorted from blood. All receptors derive from a human donor in good health.

The chain's CDR3 is CATSRESTRSGRSDTQYF. CDR3 DNA: TGTGCCACCAGCAGAGAGAGTACCCGTAGCGGGAGAAGTGATACGCAGTATTTT. J is TRBJ2-3 and V is TRBV15; TRBD2 agrees at 9 bases. V lost 0 bases and J lost 6; bases outside the gene matches: 13. The germline gives CDR1 LNHNV, CDR2 YYDKDF (reference sequence). This CDR3 spans 18 amino acids.

The V gene is TRBV6-5, the J gene TRBJ2-7, with D possibly called TRBD1 or TRBD2 (6 bases each). Between the trimmed V and J ends, which lost 2 bases and 7 bases, there was a span of 9 bases. The CDR3 contains 12 residues. The V gene's germline CDR1 is MNHEY and CDR2 SVGAGI. The CDR3 loop reads CASSYGGREQYF. The CDR3 DNA sequence: TGTGCCAGCAGTTACGGGGGGCGAGAGCAGTACTTC.

The chain combines TRBV12-5 with TRBJ1-5; 7 nucleotides match TRBD1. The CDR3 consists of 15 residues. Trimming cost V 1 base and J 0 bases; bases outside gene matches: 0. The V gene's germline CDR1 is LGHNT and CDR2 FRNRAP. In nucleotides, the CDR3 is TGTGCTAGTGGTTTGGGGGACAGTAGCAATCAGCCCCAGCATTTT. Amino acids: CASGLGDSSNQPQHF.

The rearrangement uses TRBV6-1 and TRBJ2-6; a weak D match, TRBD2 (5 bases). Germline CDR1 and CDR2: MNHNS and SASEGT. Trimming took 8 bases from V and 0 from J, leaving 11 bases between them. This CDR3 has 15 amino acids. The CDR3 DNA is TGTGCCAGCCGGACCGCGGGCTCTGGGGCCAACGTCCTGACTTTC. This encodes CASRTAGSGANVLTF.

This clone has only a few counts. V and J are TRBV7-2 and TRBJ2-2; 7 bases line up with TRBD1. Germline CDR1 reads SGHTA; CDR2 reads FQGNSA. V shed 4 bases, J shed 5 bases, and the junction held 4 bases outside the gene matches. CDR3 length: 14 amino acids. The CDR3 spells CASSSGQLTGELFF. CDR3 in DNA: TGTGCCAGCAGCTCGGGACAGTTGACCGGGGAGCTGTTTTTT. Supplemented by reference TRBV7-2 and TRBJ2-2, the full variable domain reads GAGVSQSPSNKVTEKGKDVELRCDPISGHTALYWYRQSLGQGLEFLIYFQGNSAPDKSGLPSDRFSAERTGGSVSTLTIQRTQQEDSAVYLCASSSGQLTGELFFGEGSRLTVL.

This chain joins TRBV9 and TRBJ1-1, with D maybe TRBD1 (5 bases). Deletions cut 3 bases from V and 1 base from J, with 13 bases between. This CDR3 region has 15 residues. Per the germline V gene, CDR1 is SGDLS and CDR2 is YYNGEE. In DNA form, the CDR3 reads TGTGCCAGCAGCGCCCCCGGGGGGTCGAACACTGAAGCTTTCTTT. The encoded protein is CASSAPGGSNTEAFF.

For the CDR3, the DNA is TGTGCCAGCAGTAGCGGTAGCGGGAGGGCCTACGAGCAGTACTTC. It encodes CASSSGSGRAYEQYF. The chain recombines TRBV6-5 with TRBJ2-7; 11 bases are shared with TRBD2. Unmatched junction bases numbered 5, after V lost 5 bases and J lost 2 bases. Germline CDR1 is MNHEY and CDR2 is SVGAGI. The CDR3 has 15 amino acids.

The chain joins TRBV6-5 to TRBJ2-5, with 9 bases identical to TRBD1. The CDR3 is 13 residues long. With V trimmed by 6 bases and J by 2 bases, 1 base remained unmatched. Germline V gives CDR1 MNHEY, CDR2 SVGAGI. CDR3 bases: TGTGCCAGCAGGGGGACAGGGCAAGAGACCCAGTACTTC. Protein sequence: CASRGTGQETQYF.

V and J are TRBV11-2 and TRBJ1-1; 9 nucleotides match TRBD1. Trimming at V came to 5 bases and at J to 4 bases, leaving 8 bases not matched to a gene. CDR3 size: 15 residues. Per germline, CDR1 SGHAT and CDR2 FQNNGV. As DNA, the CDR3 is TGTGCCAGCAGCGCCGCCGACAGGGGGACCACTGAAGCTTTCTTT. This encodes CASSAADRGTTEAFF.

This chain connects TRBV11-2 to TRBJ2-1; D gene unclear. Germline CDR1 and CDR2: SGHAT and FQNNGV. The CDR3 consists of 14 residues. The V end lost 2 bases, the J end lost 5 bases, and 10 bases lay between the germline ends. CDR3: CASSLLRINNEQFF. In DNA, the CDR3 is TGTGCCAGCAGCTTATTACGGATAAACAATGAGCAGTTCTTC.

This chain uses TRBV5-1 with TRBJ2-3; no clear D. The germline gives CDR1 SGHRS, CDR2 YFSETQ. Trimming took off 0 bases at V and 0 bases at J, with 2 bases between the two ends. This CDR3 has 13 residues. The CDR3 DNA is TGCGCCAGCAGCTTGGCCAGCACAGATACGCAGTATTTT. It encodes CASSLASTDTQYF.

The chain is built from TRBV5-1 and TRBJ2-2; no reliable D call. CDR1 is SGHRS and CDR2 is YFSETQ in the germline V gene. Trimming removed 5 bases at V and 1 base at J, with 12 bases between. The CDR3 has 15 amino acids. The CDR3 bases are TGCGCCAGCAGGGCCGTGAGACAGAACACCGGGGAGCTGTTTTTT. Translated: CASRAVRQNTGELFF.

The V gene is TRBV7-3, the J gene TRBJ2-7; D gene ambiguous. The CDR3 is 14 residues long. V lost 2 bases and J lost 4, with 12 bases in between. Germline V gene lookup returns CDR1 SGHTA and CDR2 FQGTGA. The CDR3, as DNA: TGTGCCAGCAGCTTAGGGGAATTGGGTTACGAGCAGTACTTC. Protein sequence: CASSLGELGYEQYF.

CDR3 region: CASSDREPGEQFF. CDR3 DNA sequence: TGTGCCAGCAGTGACAGGGAACCCGGTGAGCAGTTCTTC. V gene TRBV6-6 combines with J gene TRBJ2-1; 7 bases map to TRBD1. The CDR3 covers 13 residues. V lost 5 bases to trimming and J lost 9 bases; unmatched junction nucleotides: 7. Germline assignment: CDR1 MNHNY and CDR2 SVGAGI (reference sequence).